The entry below gives a single TCR beta chain sequence along with its context. The data originate from a study of cytomegalovirus exposure and HLA in healthy donors. Per germline, CDR1 SGHRS and CDR2 YFSETQ. This CDR3 has 16 amino acids. With 0 bases removed from V and 2 bases from J, the gap between germline ends came to 13 bases. Vbeta (60) and Jbeta (13) primers were used in the PCR. The data were produced by immunoSEQ multiplex PCR, yet TCRdb's version contains in-frame clones alone and is incomplete. Of 200,000 or so clones in the sample, about 77% were seen once. V is TRBV5-1 and J is TRBJ2-3; TRBD1 is a possible D gene (5 bases). This sequence was found in a woman in her twenties or thirties in good health and CMV-seropositive. Sequencing was performed on PBMCs. For the CDR3, the DNA is TGCGCCAGCAGCTTGGGCGGCCAGGGTTTCACAGATACGCAGTATTTT. Translation: CASSLGGQGFTDTQYF.